The source of this T cell receptor beta chain is a study of early stage breast cancer tumors. Broader study findings: Compared with adjacent normal breast tissue, tumors showed 2 to 2.5-fold greater T cell density and higher clonality.

This CDR3 contains 12 residues. Trimming removed 5 bases at V and 4 bases at J, with 11 bases between. Germline CDR1 SQVTM, CDR2 ANQGSEA. Data came from immunoSEQ multiplex PCR; TCRdb stores just in-frame clones and leaves some out. The table shows tens of thousands of clones, with around 70% occurring only once. About this clone: Its antigen is unidentified.

The sequence came from a person aged 45 to 59 with breast cancer. Sequencing was done on a sample of blood. V gene TRBV29-1 combines with J gene TRBJ1-1; D not resolved. The CDR3 DNA reads TGCAGCGTTCGTGAGGGAGGCACTGAAGCTTTCTTT. Its protein is CSVREGGTEAFF.